One and the same sample provided the 27 T cell receptor beta chains below, sequenced in a study of shared clonotypes between healthy human individuals. Generated by immunoSEQ multiplex PCR, the TCRdb table keeps only in-frame clones and is missing some. The sample has 2.3 million or so clones, 90% to 95% seen once. The sample taken for sequencing was naive CD4+ T cells from PBMCs. Subset specified: CD45RA+ positively selected. The receptors shown here come from a man aged 18 to 30 in good health. Some clones in this sample may be carry-over from other donors' samples.

This chain uses TRBV11-1 with TRBJ1-1, with 8 bases lining up with TRBD1. The germline CDR1 and CDR2 sequences are SGHAT and FQDESV (reference sequence). After removal of 3 bases from V and 4 bases from J, the junction contained 10 bases not matched to a gene. The CDR3 runs 16 residues. Here the CDR3 DNA reads TGTGCCAGCAGCTTGCCCCTTACAGGGGGGATCACTGAAGCTTTCTTT. Its translation is CASSLPLTGGITEAFF.

The rearrangement joins TRBV5-4 to TRBJ2-2; 7 nucleotides line up with TRBD2. The germline gives CDR1 SGHNT, CDR2 YYREEE (reference sequence). The CDR3 runs 16 residues. J lost 2 bases, V lost 0 bases, and 4 bases had no gene match. Here the CDR3 reads CASSLGERGNTGELFF. Written as DNA, the CDR3 is TGTGCCAGCAGCTTGGGTGAGCGGGGTAACACCGGGGAGCTGTTTTTT. Using reference TRBV5-4 and TRBJ2-2 for the parts outside the CDR3, the full variable domain is ETGVTQSPTHLIKTRGQQVTLRCSSQSGHNTVSWYQQALGQGPQFIFQYYREEENGRGNFPPRFSGLQFPNYSSELNVNALELDDSALYLCASSLGERGNTGELFFGEGSRLTVL.

The chain joins TRBV30 to TRBJ1-1; D remains unclear. The CDR3 loop spans 12 amino acids. Trimming stripped 3 bases from V and 1 base from J, with 6 bases between. Germline lookup yields CDR1 GTSNPN and CDR2 SVGIG (reference sequence). CDR3 in amino acids: CAWRKGNTEAFF. The CDR3 DNA sequence: TGTGCCTGGAGAAAGGGGAACACTGAAGCTTTCTTT. The entire variable domain, with the rest obtained from reference TRBV30 and TRBJ1-1, is as follows: SQTIHQWPATLVQPVGSPLSLECTVEGTSNPNLYWYRQAAGRGLQLLFYSVGIGQISSEVPQNLSASRPQDRQFILSSKKLLLSDSGFYLCAWRKGNTEAFFGQGTRLTVV.

This chain connects TRBV19 to TRBJ1-2; D may be TRBD1 (6 bases). The V end was cut by 5 bases, the J end by 8 bases, with 15 bases between. The length of the CDR3 is 13 residues. CDR1 is LNHDA, CDR2 SQIVND, per germline (reference sequence). The CDR3 is CASSATYRVGYTF. The CDR3 nucleotides read TGTGCCAGTAGTGCGACCTACAGGGTGGGCTACACCTTC.

This clone has only one observation. This sample includes further DNA sequences coding for the same CDR3. J is TRBJ2-7 and V is TRBV29-1, with 9 bases matching TRBD1. Germline-derived CDR1 and CDR2 are SQVTM and ANQGSEA. The V gene end was trimmed by 7 bases and the J gene end by 1 base; junction bases not matched to a gene: 5. The CDR3 is made up of 13 amino acids. CDR3 bases: TGCAGCGGGGGACAGGGTAGTTCCTACGAGCAGTACTTC. This gives the protein CSGGQGSSYEQYF.

V is TRBV6-6 and J is TRBJ1-4; perhaps TRBD1 as D (5 bases). From germline, CDR1 is MNHNY and CDR2 SVGAGI (reference sequence). The CDR3 length is 16 residues. Trimming shortened V by 5 bases and J by 6 bases, and 19 bases separated the two germline ends. The CDR3 loop is CASSPGKVQGDEKLFF. CDR3 nucleotide sequence: TGTGCCAGCAGTCCTGGGAAGGTCCAAGGGGATGAAAAACTGTTTTTT.

The V call is TRBV6-5, the J call TRBJ2-3, with 7 bases that match TRBD2. V shed 0 bases, J shed 13 bases, and the junction held 7 bases outside the gene matches. CDR3 length: 13 residues. CDR1 is MNHEY and CDR2 is SVGAGI in the germline V gene. The CDR3 protein is CASSYSTAGAKYF. CDR3 nucleotide sequence: TGTGCCAGCAGTTACTCGACGGCGGGAGCCAAGTATTTT.

To note about this clone: The same CDR3 can be traced to other DNA sequences in this sample. The J gene is TRBJ2-7, the V gene TRBV20-1; D is uncertain. The CDR3 is 11 residues long. V lost 0 bases, J lost 4 bases, and 4 bases lay in between. Germline CDR1 reads DFQATT; CDR2 reads SNEGSKA (reference sequence). CDR3 residues: CSARDSYEQYF. DNA of the CDR3: TGCAGTGCTAGAGATTCGTACGAGCAGTACTTC.

This rearrangement joins TRBV14 to TRBJ2-5, with D perhaps matching TRBD1 (6 bases). Germline V gene data show CDR1 as SGHDN and CDR2 as FVKESK. Between the trimmed V and J ends, which lost 5 bases and 1 base, there was a span of 8 bases. This CDR3 has 13 amino acids. CDR3 protein: CASSAQGQETQYF. The CDR3 bases are TGTGCCAGCAGCGCACAGGGCCAAGAGACCCAGTACTTC. Based on the CDR3 plus reference TRBV14 and TRBJ2-5, the full variable domain is EAGVTQFPSHSVIEKGQTVTLRCDPISGHDNLYWYRRVMGKEIKFLLHFVKESKQDESGMPNNRFLAERTGGTYSTLKVQPAELEDSGVYFCASSAQGQETQYFGPGTRLLVL.

The chain carries TRBV6-1 and TRBJ2-5; 7 bases fit TRBD2. This CDR3 region has 14 residues. The junction had 7 bases not matched to a gene; V was cut back by 7 bases and J by 2 bases. CDR1 MNHNS and CDR2 SASEGT come from the germline V gene. CDR3 sequence (DNA): TGTGCCAGCATTGAGCGGGGAAGTCAAGAGACCCAGTACTTC. As protein: CASIERGSQETQYF.

This clone was found once. The identical CDR3 is also encoded by other nucleotide sequences in the sample. The genes are TRBV27 and TRBJ1-5; D is unclear. V dropped 0 bases and J dropped 3 bases, with 3 bases sitting between them. Germline V lookup: CDR1 MNHEY, CDR2 SMNVEV (reference sequence). The CDR3 sequence is 13 residues long. CDR3 in DNA: TGTGCCAGCAGTTTATCGTACAATCAGCCCCAGCATTTT. Residues: CASSLSYNQPQHF.

This clone was recorded only once. V usage is TRBV25-1 and J usage is TRBJ2-1; 8 bases fit TRBD2. The CDR3 spans 15 residues. Looked up from germline, CDR1 is MGHDK and CDR2 is SYGVNS. Germline trimming cut 3 bases from V and 9 bases from J; bases unmatched to any gene: 10. CDR3 sequence: CASSESSGLMGEQFF. The CDR3 bases are TGTGCCAGCAGTGAGTCTAGCGGGCTCATGGGTGAGCAGTTCTTC. The complete variable domain, with remaining parts taken from reference TRBV25-1 and TRBJ2-1, reads EADIYQTPRYLVIGTGKKITLECSQTMGHDKMYWYQQDPGMELHLIHYSYGVNSTEKGDLSSESTVSRIRTEHFPLTLESARPSHTSQYLCASSESSGLMGEQFFGPGTRLTVL.

The rearrangement joins TRBV10-1 to TRBJ1-3, with TRBD1 matching over 7 bases. In germline, CDR1 is WNHNN, CDR2 SYGVQD (reference sequence). V shed 3 bases and J 2 bases; nucleotides not matched to a gene: 4. The CDR3 runs 15 residues. The chain's CDR3 is CASSEGGAAGNTIYF. The CDR3 DNA reads as TGCGCCAGCAGTGAAGGGGGCGCGGCTGGAAACACCATATATTTT.

The J gene is TRBJ2-1, the V gene TRBV4-2; TRBD2 matches 14 bases. The CDR3 extends over 21 amino acids. Germline loops: CDR1 LGHNA, CDR2 YNFKEQ. Germline trimming cut 4 bases from V and 0 bases from J; bases unmatched to any gene: 14. The CDR3 sequence is CASSPRLAGGVAANSYNEQFF. The DNA of the CDR3 is TGTGCCAGCAGCCCAAGACTAGCGGGAGGGGTAGCTGCTAACTCCTACAATGAGCAGTTCTTC.

Points on this clone: Other DNA sequences from this sample encode an identical CDR3 as well. This chain joins TRBV27 and TRBJ2-7; 9 bases map to TRBD1. The CDR3 loop spans 14 amino acids. V was clipped by 2 bases and J by 3 bases; unmatched bases: 2. Germline lookup yields CDR1 MNHEY and CDR2 SMNVEV (reference sequence). CDR3 DNA sequence: TGTGCCAGCAGTTTAGAGACAGGGGGCTACGAGCAGTACTTC. Its translation is CASSLETGGYEQYF.

About this clone: Within the sample, other DNA sequences also encode this same CDR3. The genes are TRBV7-2 and TRBJ2-5; D unresolved. The V gene lost 3 bases and the J gene lost 4 bases, with 3 bases spanning the gap. Looked up from germline, CDR1 is SGHTA and CDR2 is FQGNSA. The CDR3 loop spans 11 amino acids. The CDR3 loop reads CASSFVETQYF. CDR3 nucleotides: TGTGCCAGCAGCTTTGTAGAGACCCAGTACTTC.

The rearrangement uses TRBV4-1 and TRBJ1-1; D remains ambiguous. Trimming took 0 bases from V and 4 from J, leaving 12 bases between them. Germline V gives CDR1 MGHRA, CDR2 YSYEKL. CDR3 length equals 15 residues. This CDR3 reads CASSQEAGISTEAFF. In DNA form, the CDR3 reads TGCGCCAGCAGCCAAGAAGCGGGTATAAGCACTGAAGCTTTCTTT.

This clone occurred once. CDR3: CASSLAGTPRAGANVLTF. The CDR3 DNA is TGCGCCAGCAGCTTGGCGGGGACACCTAGGGCTGGGGCCAACGTCCTGACTTTC. V is TRBV5-1 and J is TRBJ2-6; D is perhaps TRBD1 (6 bases). From germline, CDR1 is SGHRS and CDR2 YFSETQ. Trimming cost V 0 bases and J 2 bases, with 15 bases left between them. CDR3 length: 18 amino acids.

The chain uses TRBV28 and TRBJ1-4, with a weak D call TRBD1 (6 bases). This CDR3 is built from 11 residues. Germline values: CDR1 MDHEN, CDR2 SYDVKM. Between the trimmed V and J ends, which lost 5 bases and 8 bases, there was a span of 6 bases. The CDR3 spells CASSGQEKLFF. CDR3 DNA sequence: TGTGCCAGCAGTGGACAGGAAAAACTGTTTTTT.

Concerning this clone: This same CDR3 is encoded by further DNA sequences in the sample. The chain links TRBV27 to TRBJ2-7, with D unresolved. Between the trimmed V and J ends, which lost 3 bases and 2 bases, there was a span of 8 bases. CDR3 size: 13 residues. CDR1 is MNHEY and CDR2 is SMNVEV in the germline V gene (reference sequence). DNA of the CDR3: TGTGCCAGCAGTTTCCGCAGACCCTACGAGCAGTACTTC. This gives the protein CASSFRRPYEQYF.

The chain is built from TRBV28 and TRBJ1-1; D may be TRBD1 (5 bases). This CDR3 is built from 15 residues. Trimming shortened V by 5 bases and J by 10 bases, and 23 bases separated the two germline ends. The germline gives CDR1 MDHEN, CDR2 SYDVKM. CDR3 in amino acids: CASSVPFPSTVGAFF. For the CDR3, the DNA is TGTGCCAGCAGTGTCCCCTTCCCGTCGACAGTTGGAGCTTTCTTT.

Notes on this clone: This specimen includes other DNA sequences encoding the same CDR3. The chain links TRBV9 to TRBJ2-7; 8 bases agree with TRBD1. Germline-derived CDR1 and CDR2 are SGDLS and YYNGEE. There are 14 residues in the CDR3. The V gene end was trimmed by 2 bases and the J gene end by 4 bases; junction bases not matched to a gene: 5. CDR3 sequence reads: CASSVGQGAYEQYF. CDR3 coding DNA: TGTGCCAGCAGCGTCGGACAGGGTGCATACGAGCAGTACTTC.

In regard to this clone: Distinct nucleotide sequences in the sample also encode this CDR3. The chain uses TRBV7-9 and TRBJ1-3; D is unclear. V lost 1 base and J lost 2, with 6 bases in between. The CDR3 length is 14 residues. Germline-derived CDR1 and CDR2 are SEHNR and FQNEAQ (reference sequence). CDR3 region: CASSLGRAGNTIYF. For the CDR3, the DNA is TGTGCCAGCAGCTTAGGGCGCGCTGGAAACACCATATATTTT.

This clone occurred once. The chain links TRBV15 to TRBJ2-3, with D perhaps TRBD1 (5 bases). CDR1 LNHNV and CDR2 YYDKDF come from the germline V gene (reference sequence). Trimming stripped 0 bases from V and 3 bases from J, with 13 bases between. The length of the CDR3 is 16 residues. The CDR3 nucleotides read TGTGCCACCAGCAGAGATTTAGGCGCAGGGACAGATACGCAGTATTTT. This sequence encodes CATSRDLGAGTDTQYF.

On this clone: Other DNA sequences of this sample code for an identical CDR3. The gene calls are TRBV5-1 and TRBJ2-7; 10 positions agree with TRBD1. The junction had 0 bases not matched to a gene; V was cut back by 0 bases and J by 6 bases. The CDR3 runs 13 residues. Per germline, CDR1 SGHRS and CDR2 YFSETQ. CDR3 loop: CASSLGQGAEQYF. The CDR3 DNA reads TGCGCCAGCAGCTTGGGACAGGGGGCCGAGCAGTACTTC.

Written as DNA, the CDR3 is TGTGCCAGCAGCTTAGATCTTGGGCATTCACCCCTCCACTTT. Encoded protein: CASSLDLGHSPLHF. This sequence joins TRBV11-2 and TRBJ1-6, with D unresolved. This CDR3 region has 14 residues. CDR1 is SGHAT and CDR2 is FQNNGV in the germline V gene. V dropped 0 bases and J dropped 8 bases, with 8 bases sitting between them.

The chain uses TRBV10-2 and TRBJ2-7; 10 bases agree with TRBD1. The CDR3 consists of 13 residues. J lost 3 bases, V lost 6 bases, and 2 bases had no gene match. Per germline, CDR1 WSHSY and CDR2 SAAADI. The CDR3 DNA is TGCGCCAGCAGCAGGACAGGGGGCTACGAGCAGTACTTC. As protein: CASSRTGGYEQYF.